What follows are 27 T cell receptor beta chains derived from one specimen sequenced in a study of T cell responses to AZD1222 COVID-19 vaccine. The method was immunoSEQ multiplex PCR; TCRdb's version includes in-frame clones alone and lacks a portion of them. The table has 80,000 or so clones, 80% to 85% seen once. The starting material was peripheral blood, obtained on day 0 of AZD1222 vaccination. The receptor set was obtained from an adult in good health.

The gene calls are TRBV4-2 and TRBJ1-2; the D gene is possibly TRBD1 (5 bases). CDR1 and CDR2 from the germline V gene are LGHNA and YNFKEQ. The CDR3 covers 16 residues. V was cut by 0 bases and J by 4 bases, with 15 bases left in between. The CDR3 loop is CASSQEATATGYGYTF. The CDR3 DNA reads TGTGCCAGCAGCCAAGAGGCGACAGCTACTGGCTATGGCTACACCTTC.

The chain has TRBV14 and TRBJ2-5; D remains unclear. This CDR3 is built from 16 residues. Germline V CDR1 and CDR2: SGHDN, FVKESK. The V gene lost 0 bases and the J gene lost 1 base, with 12 bases spanning the gap. The CDR3, as DNA: TGTGCCAGCAGCCAAGAGGGTAACAGCGTCCAAGAGACCCAGTACTTC. It yields the protein CASSQEGNSVQETQYF.

The chain links TRBV6-5 to TRBJ2-1; D is possibly TRBD2 (6 bases). The CDR3 contains 16 residues. Trimming pared 2 bases from V and 0 bases from J, leaving 11 bases between. From germline, CDR1 is MNHEY and CDR2 SVGAGI. CDR3 nucleotide sequence: TGTGCCAGCAGTTACACGTGGGGGGACTCCTACAATGAGCAGTTCTTC. It encodes CASSYTWGDSYNEQFF.

The chain has TRBV7-9 and TRBJ1-2; 10 nucleotides agree with TRBD1. V gave up 1 base and J gave up 7 bases; unmatched junction bases: 6. Germline V gene data show CDR1 as SEHNR and CDR2 as FQNEAQ (reference sequence). The CDR3 is 15 amino acids. CDR3 protein: CASSLGVGDRGGYTF. The CDR3 nucleotides read TGTGCCAGCAGCTTAGGGGTCGGGGACAGGGGTGGCTACACCTTC.

The rearrangement joins TRBV9 to TRBJ2-7; D ambiguous. The germline V gene has CDR1 SGDLS and CDR2 YYNGEE. The CDR3 is 14 amino acids. Deletions cut 0 bases from V and 0 bases from J, with 7 bases between. The CDR3 region has the DNA TGTGCCAGCAGCGTAGGGGTGAACTCCTACGAGCAGTACTTC. Translating gives CASSVGVNSYEQYF.

There are a few counts of this clone. This sequence joins TRBV6-5 and TRBJ1-2, with a possible D match to TRBD1 (6 bases). CDR3 length equals 13 residues. CDR1 and CDR2 (germline): MNHEY, SVGAGI. V gave up 2 bases and J gave up 2 bases, with 6 bases separating them. Here the CDR3 reads CASSYGQNYGYTF. DNA of the CDR3: TGTGCCAGCAGTTACGGACAGAACTATGGCTACACCTTC.

This clone was observed a single time. The V and J genes are TRBV27 and TRBJ1-6, with TRBD1 matching 7 bases. Per germline, CDR1 MNHEY and CDR2 SMNVEV (reference sequence). The CDR3 covers 18 residues. V shed 2 bases, J shed 4 bases, and the junction held 11 bases outside the gene matches. CDR3 loop: CASSLNRDSDPYNSPLHF. The CDR3, as DNA: TGTGCCAGCAGTTTAAATCGGGACAGCGACCCTTATAATTCACCCCTCCACTTT.

The chain joins TRBV7-7 to TRBJ2-2, with unresolved D. This CDR3 contains 14 residues. Germline V gene sequence: CDR1 SSHAT, CDR2 FNYEAQ (reference sequence). Trimming removed 0 bases from V and 5 bases from J, with 7 bases in between. Here the CDR3 reads CASSLAALTGELFF. The CDR3 nucleotides are TGTGCCAGCAGCTTAGCGGCTTTGACCGGGGAGCTGTTTTTT. The variable domain in full, with the rest retrieved from reference TRBV7-7 and TRBJ2-2, is GAGVSQSPRYKVTKRGQDVTLRCDPISSHATLYWYQQALGQGPEFLTYFNYEAQPDKSGLPSDRFSAERPEGSISTLTIQRTEQRDSAMYRCASSLAALTGELFFGEGSRLTVL.

The sample holds one count of this clone. The chain carries TRBV28 and TRBJ1-5; perhaps TRBD1 as D (6 bases). V was trimmed by 8 bases and J by 7 bases, leaving 21 bases between them. The CDR3 spans 15 residues. Germline V gene data show CDR1 as MDHEN and CDR2 as SYDVKM. CDR3 in amino acids: CASSGQRGGGQPQHF. The CDR3 DNA reads as TGTGCCAGCTCCGGGCAGCGGGGGGGCGGGCAGCCCCAGCATTTT. The whole variable domain, filled in from reference TRBV28 and TRBJ1-5, reads DVKVTQSSRYLVKRTGEKVFLECVQDMDHENMFWYRQDPGLGLRLIYFSYDVKMKEKGDIPEGYSVSREKKERFSLILESASTNQTSMYLCASSGQRGGGQPQHFGDGTRLSIL.

V is TRBV5-4 and J is TRBJ2-2; 12 nucleotides align to TRBD1. This CDR3 contains 17 residues. Germline CDR1 is SGHNT and CDR2 is YYREEE (reference sequence). V was clipped by 4 bases and J by 4 bases; unmatched bases: 8. The CDR3 region has the DNA TGTGCCAGCAGCATGGGACAGGGGGCGAGCGGCACCGGGGAGCTGTTTTTT. The encoded protein is CASSMGQGASGTGELFF.

This clone was counted a single time. The J gene is TRBJ2-3, the V gene TRBV7-6; 8 bases line up with TRBD2. The length of the CDR3 is 17 residues. J lost 3 bases, V lost 1 base, and 9 bases had no gene match. Germline CDR1 and CDR2: SGHVS and FNYEAQ. As DNA, the CDR3 is TGTGCCAGCAGCTTAGATCCAGCGGGAGCATTAACAGATACGCAGTATTTT. It translates to CASSLDPAGALTDTQYF. Based on the CDR3 plus reference TRBV7-6 and TRBJ2-3, the full variable domain is GAGVSQSPRYKVTKRGQDVALRCDPISGHVSLYWYRQALGQGPEFLTYFNYEAQQDKSGLPNDRFSAERPEGSISTLTIQRTEQRDSAMYRCASSLDPAGALTDTQYFGPGTRLTVL.

This clone turned up a few times. This chain joins TRBV6-4 and TRBJ2-3; D gene unclear. Germline loops: CDR1 MRHNA, CDR2 SNTAGT. The ends were cut back, 5 bases at V and 4 bases at J, with 10 bases in the middle. CDR3 length: 13 amino acids. In DNA form, the CDR3 reads TGTGCCAGCAGTAGAACGGCCCCAGATACGCAGTATTTT. It encodes CASSRTAPDTQYF.

The rearrangement links TRBV5-1 to TRBJ2-5, with a tentative D call TRBD1 (6 bases). CDR3 length equals 14 residues. Germline loops: CDR1 SGHRS, CDR2 YFSETQ. V gave up 3 bases and J gave up 5 bases, with 14 bases separating them. DNA for the CDR3: TGCGCCAGCAGCTGGGCAGGGGCTAGGGAGACCCAGTACTTC. It codes for CASSWAGARETQYF.

The chain uses TRBV7-9 and TRBJ2-1; TRBD2 agrees at 10 bases. The CDR3 length is 19 residues. CDR1 and CDR2 (germline): SEHNR, FQNEAQ (reference sequence). V trimming: 5 bases; J trimming: 0 bases; junction bases outside the gene matches: 13. CDR3 bases: TGTGCCAGCAGCCCACGGACTAGCGGACCTCTAACCTCCTACAATGAGCAGTTCTTC. The encoded protein is CASSPRTSGPLTSYNEQFF. The whole variable domain, remainder taken from reference TRBV7-9 and TRBJ2-1, is DTGVSQNPRHKITKRGQNVTFRCDPISEHNRLYWYRQTLGQGPEFLTYFQNEAQLEKSRLLSDRFSAERPKGSFSTLEIQRTEQGDSAMYLCASSPRTSGPLTSYNEQFFGPGTRLTVL.

This clone was observed a handful of times. The V call is TRBV19, the J call TRBJ1-5; tentatively, D is TRBD1 (5 bases). This CDR3 is 13 amino acids long. The ends were cut back, 5 bases at V and 8 bases at J, with 13 bases in the middle. Germline CDR1 is LNHDA and CDR2 is SQIVND (reference sequence). CDR3 residues: CASSSGGLEPQHF. DNA for the CDR3: TGTGCCAGTAGTTCGGGGGGTTTGGAGCCCCAGCATTTT. Drawing the rest from reference TRBV19 and TRBJ1-5, the complete variable domain is DGGITQSPKYLFRKEGQNVTLSCEQNLNHDAMYWYRQDPGQGLRLIYYSQIVNDFQKGDIAEGYSVSREKKESFPLTVTSAQKNPTAFYLCASSSGGLEPQHFGDGTRLSIL.

V gene TRBV2 combines with J gene TRBJ2-1, with TRBD2 matching 9 bases. The ends lost 0 bases at V and 5 bases at J; junction bases unmatched: 8. The V gene's germline CDR1 is SNHLY and CDR2 FYNNEI. This CDR3 has 17 residues. CDR3 in DNA: TGTGCCAGCAGTGAAGCGAGAGGCCTAGCGGGGAACAATGAGCAGTTCTTC. This encodes CASSEARGLAGNNEQFF.

J is TRBJ2-7 and V is TRBV4-3, with 9 bases aligning to TRBD1. CDR1 and CDR2 (germline): LGHNA, YSLEER. The CDR3 is 16 amino acids. V was clipped by 1 base and J by 5 bases; unmatched bases: 9. The CDR3 coding sequence is TGCGCCAGCAGCCAAGTGGCGGGGACAGGGCTCCACGAGCAGTACTTC. It encodes CASSQVAGTGLHEQYF.

The V and J genes are TRBV27 and TRBJ1-1; no clear D. V was trimmed by 5 bases and J by 0 bases, leaving 13 bases between them. The CDR3 contains 15 residues. CDR1 and CDR2 (germline): MNHEY, SMNVEV (reference sequence). The CDR3 DNA is TGTGCCAGCAGTCCCTATCCCAGTCTGAACACTGAAGCTTTCTTT. Protein: CASSPYPSLNTEAFF.

This chain connects TRBV15 to TRBJ1-5; D gene unclear. Germline-derived CDR1 and CDR2 are LNHNV and YYDKDF (reference sequence). The CDR3 is 15 residues long. The germline V and J ends were trimmed by 6 bases and 2 bases, with 14 bases remaining between them. CDR3 sequence reads: CATRGGLGGNQPQHF. In DNA, the CDR3 is TGTGCCACCAGGGGAGGGTTAGGAGGCAATCAGCCCCAGCATTTT.

The CDR3 DNA sequence: TGTGCCAGCAGCACAGGGACCAGGGCAGGGTCTAATGAAAAACTGTTTTTT. Its protein product is CASSTGTRAGSNEKLFF. The chain recombines TRBV7-2 with TRBJ1-4; D may be TRBD1 (6 bases). The CDR3 extends over 17 amino acids. The V gene's germline CDR1 is SGHTA and CDR2 FQGNSA. V lost 5 bases to trimming and J lost 3 bases, with 19 bases between them. Using reference TRBV7-2 and TRBJ1-4 for the parts outside the CDR3, the full variable domain is GAGVSQSPSNKVTEKGKDVELRCDPISGHTALYWYRQSLGQGLEFLIYFQGNSAPDKSGLPSDRFSAERTGGSVSTLTIQRTQQEDSAVYLCASSTGTRAGSNEKLFFGSGTQLSVL.

This clone was seen ten or more times. The rearrangement joins TRBV7-2 to TRBJ1-5; unclear D gene. Germline V lookup: CDR1 SGHTA, CDR2 FQGNSA. The CDR3 loop spans 14 amino acids. The ends were cut back, 1 base at V and 7 bases at J, with 11 bases in the middle. DNA for the CDR3: TGTGCCAGCAGCTTAGAGCGTGTCCGGCAGCCCCAGCATTTT. Translating gives CASSLERVRQPQHF. The full variable domain, its missing parts supplied by reference TRBV7-2 and TRBJ1-5, is GAGVSQSPSNKVTEKGKDVELRCDPISGHTALYWYRQSLGQGLEFLIYFQGNSAPDKSGLPSDRFSAERTGGSVSTLTIQRTQQEDSAVYLCASSLERVRQPQHFGDGTRLSIL.

The chain links TRBV12-3 or TRBV12-4 to TRBJ1-1; D ambiguous. The CDR3 length is 12 residues. V shed 7 bases and J shed 1 base, with 7 bases lying between them. The CDR3 here is CASTGPNTEAFF. The CDR3 DNA reads TGTGCCAGCACGGGCCCGAACACTGAAGCTTTCTTT.

This chain links TRBV27 with TRBJ1-5, with unresolved D. CDR3 size: 13 residues. V shed 5 bases and J shed 2 bases, with 7 bases lying between them. The germline V gene has CDR1 MNHEY and CDR2 SMNVEV (reference sequence). CDR3 region: CASSGVGNQPQHF. The CDR3 nucleotides are TGTGCCAGCAGTGGGGTCGGCAATCAGCCCCAGCATTTT.

This chain links TRBV9 with TRBJ1-5; D possibly corresponds to TRBD1 (5 bases). This CDR3 comprises 15 residues. V lost 3 bases to trimming and J lost 6 bases, with 16 bases between them. The germline CDR1 and CDR2 sequences are SGDLS and YYNGEE. The CDR3 DNA reads as TGTGCCAGCAGCGAAGGGACGGACCGAAGTCAGCCCCAGCATTTT. It specifies CASSEGTDRSQPQHF.

This sequence joins TRBV7-8 and TRBJ2-1; D is perhaps TRBD2 (6 bases). The CDR3 has 15 residues. The germline gives CDR1 SGHVS, CDR2 FQNEAQ. The ends were cut back, 7 bases at V and 2 bases at J, with 15 bases in the middle. CDR3 sequence reads: CASNPVAGTYNEQFF. For the CDR3, the DNA is TGTGCCAGCAACCCTGTGGCGGGGACCTACAATGAGCAGTTCTTC. Looking up the rest from reference TRBV7-8 and TRBJ2-1 gives the full variable domain: GAGVSQSPRYKVAKRGQDVALRCDPISGHVSLFWYQQALGQGPEFLTYFQNEAQLDKSGLPSDRFFAERPEGSVSTLKIQRTQQEDSAVYLCASNPVAGTYNEQFFGPGTRLTVL.

This chain links TRBV10-2 with TRBJ1-6, with D unclear. The CDR3 loop spans 14 amino acids. Germline V gene data show CDR1 as WSHSY and CDR2 as SAAADI. Between the trimmed V and J ends, which lost 8 bases and 7 bases, there was a span of 15 bases. The CDR3 DNA is TGCGCCAGCTTCCCTGCCCAACGAAATTCACCCCTCCACTTT. It translates to CASFPAQRNSPLHF.

The sample holds a few counts of this clone. This chain joins TRBV4-2 and TRBJ2-3; 9 nucleotides align to TRBD2. The CDR3 covers 16 residues. With V trimmed by 0 bases and J by 4 bases, 5 bases remained unmatched. Germline CDR1 and CDR2: LGHNA and YNFKEQ. The CDR3 DNA reads TGTGCCAGCAGCCAAGATTCTGGCGGGGGGGCAGATACGCAGTATTTT. It translates to CASSQDSGGGADTQYF.